One sample yielded the 17 T cell receptor beta chains listed below, sequenced in a study of shared clonotypes between healthy human individuals. Repertoires were generated with immunoSEQ multiplex PCR, while TCRdb's copy carries only in-frame clones and drops some. Of more than 850,000 clones listed, around 82% are singletons. Sequenced input: memory CD4+ T cells from PBMCs. Subset given: CD45RA-negative fraction. All receptors come from a young man in good health. Some clones in this sample may be carry-over from other donors' samples.

The V and J genes are TRBV5-1 and TRBJ1-4; D not resolved. Germline V gives CDR1 SGHRS, CDR2 YFSETQ. The V end was cut by 4 bases, the J end by 0 bases, with 10 bases between. There are 15 residues in the CDR3. CDR3 sequence reads: CASSINTATNEKLFF. CDR3 bases: TGCGCCAGCAGCATTAACACAGCAACTAATGAAAAACTGTTTTTT.

This clone was observed a few times. A far larger clone is one nucleotide away, so this likely arose from a read error. The CDR3 reads CGESSNYGYTF. Here the CDR3 DNA reads TGCGGCGAGTCCTCAAACTATGGCTACACCTTC. J is TRBJ1-2 and V is TRBV29-1, with no clear D. The CDR3 extends over 11 amino acids. From germline, CDR1 is SQVTM and CDR2 ANQGSEA.

The rearrangement joins TRBV4-2 to TRBJ2-1; 10 positions match TRBD2. CDR3 size: 17 residues. With V trimmed by 2 bases and J by 5 bases, 9 bases remained unmatched. Germline assignment: CDR1 LGHNA and CDR2 YNFKEQ. This CDR3 is CASSQKIISGRDNEQFF. CDR3 DNA: TGTGCCAGCAGCCAAAAAATAATCAGCGGGAGGGACAATGAGCAGTTCTTC.

This chain uses TRBV5-5 with TRBJ1-2, with 9 bases lining up with TRBD1. J was trimmed by 8 bases and V by 4 bases; bases with no gene match: 9. CDR1 is SGHKS and CDR2 is YYEKEE in the germline V gene (reference sequence). CDR3 length equals 14 residues. The CDR3 coding sequence is TGTGCCAGCAGCCCGACAGGGGGATCAGGGGGCTACACCTTC. This translates into CASSPTGGSGGYTF. Full variable domain (outside the CDR3, taken from reference TRBV5-5 and TRBJ1-2): DAGVTQSPTHLIKTRGQQVTLRCSPISGHKSVSWYQQVLGQGPQFIFQYYEKEERGRGNFPDRFSARQFPNYSSELNVNALLLGDSALYLCASSPTGGSGGYTFGSGTRLTVV.

This chain connects TRBV6-5 to TRBJ1-2; D is possibly TRBD1 (6 bases). CDR3 length equals 15 residues. Trimming left V 5 bases short and J 8 bases short, with 21 bases between. Germline V gene data show CDR1 as MNHEY and CDR2 as SVGAGI. CDR3 region: CASSNSWDRQGGYTF. The CDR3 nucleotides read TGTGCCAGCAGTAACAGCTGGGACCGTCAGGGGGGCTACACCTTC.

The sample holds one count of this clone. A much larger clone lies one base from this, so it may be a read error. The sample has other DNA sequences that encode this CDR3 too. The chain uses TRBV11-3 and TRBJ2-7; unclear D gene. The CDR3 has 14 residues. The germline V gene has CDR1 SGHNT and CDR2 YENEEA. Between the trimmed V and J ends, which lost 1 base and 0 bases, there was a span of 7 bases. The DNA of the CDR3 is TGTGCCAGCAGCTTAGGCGGTGACTCCTACGAGCAGTACTTC. It encodes CASSLGGDSYEQYF. Looking up the rest from reference TRBV11-3 and TRBJ2-7 gives the full variable domain: EAGVVQSPRYKIIEKKQPVAFWCNPISGHNTLYWYLQNLGQGPELLIRYENEEAVDDSQLPKDRFSAERLKGVDSTLKIQPAELGDSAVYLCASSLGGDSYEQYFGPGTRLTVT.

This clone was observed a handful of times. V is TRBV2 and J is TRBJ1-2, with a tentative D call TRBD1 (6 bases). The CDR3 runs 13 residues. The germline CDR1 and CDR2 sequences are SNHLY and FYNNEI. V was clipped by 1 base and J by 6 bases, with 9 bases between them. The CDR3 sequence: CASSEERGNGYTF. CDR3 nucleotides: TGTGCCAGCAGTGAAGAGAGGGGGAATGGCTACACCTTC.

V and J are TRBV5-4 and TRBJ2-2; D is perhaps TRBD1 (6 bases). The CDR3 has 14 residues. Per the germline V gene, CDR1 is SGHNT and CDR2 is YYREEE (reference sequence). The V end was cut by 2 bases, the J end by 7 bases, with 12 bases between. DNA for the CDR3: TGTGCCAGCAGCTTTAACAGGGATGGCGGGGAGCTGTTTTTT. Protein sequence: CASSFNRDGGELFF.

The chain uses TRBV2 and TRBJ1-1; no firm D call. CDR1 and CDR2 (germline): SNHLY, FYNNEI. The CDR3 is made up of 15 amino acids. Trimming shortened V by 2 bases and J by 4 bases, and 14 bases separated the two germline ends. CDR3 bases: TGTGCCAGCAGTGAAAGCCCCTTCGCTAGCACTGAAGCTTTCTTT. This encodes CASSESPFASTEAFF.

The gene calls are TRBV28 and TRBJ2-3, with 8 bases matching TRBD2. Germline V gives CDR1 MDHEN, CDR2 SYDVKM. CDR3 length equals 15 residues. J lost 2 bases, V lost 5 bases, and 6 bases had no gene match. The CDR3 DNA follows: TGTGCCAGCAGTCACGCGGGAGGAGTCACAGATACGCAGTATTTT. It translates to CASSHAGGVTDTQYF.

Remarks on this clone: Other DNA sequences in the same sample also yield this CDR3. The DNA of the CDR3 is TGTGCCAGCAGCTTATCCCGAAATGAGCAGTTCTTC. Encoded protein: CASSLSRNEQFF. This chain connects TRBV7-2 to TRBJ2-1; no definite D call. The CDR3 runs 12 residues. Germline V lookup: CDR1 SGHTA, CDR2 FQGNSA. V lost 2 bases to trimming and J lost 7 bases, with 6 bases between them.

The chain couples TRBV2 to TRBJ1-5; 8 positions match TRBD1. The CDR3 is 15 residues long. Germline loops: CDR1 SNHLY, CDR2 FYNNEI. J lost 4 bases, V lost 5 bases, and 7 bases had no gene match. The CDR3 spells CASSRTGSGNQPQHF. The DNA of the CDR3 is TGTGCCAGCAGTCGGACAGGGTCCGGGAATCAGCCCCAGCATTTT. Drawing the rest from reference TRBV2 and TRBJ1-5, the complete variable domain is EPEVTQTPSHQVTQMGQEVILRCVPISNHLYFYWYRQILGQKVEFLVSFYNNEISEKSEIFDDQFSVERPDGSNFTLKIRSTKLEDSAMYFCASSRTGSGNQPQHFGDGTRLSIL.

At least ten counts were recorded for this clone. This sequence joins TRBV11-1 and TRBJ2-1; a weak D match, TRBD2 (5 bases). Germline lookup yields CDR1 SGHAT and CDR2 FQDESV (reference sequence). The CDR3 length is 15 residues. Trimming cost V 1 base and J 9 bases, with 16 bases left between them. This CDR3 reads CASSLGQTAEGEQFF. The CDR3 bases are TGTGCCAGCAGCTTAGGCCAGACGGCTGAGGGTGAGCAGTTCTTC. Together with reference TRBV11-1 and TRBJ2-1, the CDR3 gives the full variable domain: EAEVAQSPRYKITEKSQAVAFWCDPISGHATLYWYRQILGQGPELLVQFQDESVVDDSQLPKDRFSAERLKGVDSTLKIQPAELGDSAMYLCASSLGQTAEGEQFFGPGTRLTVL.

This clone occurred once. The CDR3 sequence is CASSSGLASDEQYF. The CDR3 bases are TGTGCCAGCAGTTCGGGACTAGCCTCGGACGAGCAGTACTTC. This chain connects TRBV28 to TRBJ2-7; 9 bases map to TRBD2. This CDR3 contains 14 residues. Germline V gene data show CDR1 as MDHEN and CDR2 as SYDVKM. The ends lost 4 bases at V and 5 bases at J; junction bases unmatched: 6.

The V call is TRBV28, the J call TRBJ2-7; 7 bases align to TRBD1. The CDR3 has 14 residues. J was trimmed by 2 bases and V by 6 bases; bases with no gene match: 7. CDR1 and CDR2 from the germline V gene are MDHEN and SYDVKM. The CDR3 DNA reads TGTGCCAGCAGACGACAGGGAAAGACCTACGAGCAGTACTTC. This translates into CASRRQGKTYEQYF.

The V call is TRBV18, the J call TRBJ2-5; D is unresolved. The V and J ends lost 2 bases and 4 bases respectively, with 8 bases between them. Looked up from germline, CDR1 is KGHSH and CDR2 is LQKENI. The length of the CDR3 is 13 residues. CDR3 protein: CASSPLRSETQYF. CDR3 coding DNA: TGTGCCAGCTCACCATTGCGGTCAGAGACCCAGTACTTC.

The chain joins TRBV7-9 to TRBJ2-7; D gene unclear. The CDR3 length is 13 residues. Trimming removed 5 bases from V and 2 bases from J, with 10 bases in between. Germline V gene sequence: CDR1 SEHNR, CDR2 FQNEAQ (reference sequence). CDR3 DNA: TGTGCCAGCAGCCTCCGGGCTACCTACGAGCAGTACTTC. Translating gives CASSLRATYEQYF.